This T cell receptor beta chain came from a study of post-analysis software for immune sequencing data. Unique molecular identifiers were present in the TCR beta cDNA libraries. Via MiXCR, TCRdb re-called the PCR reads, giving one row per CDR3 protein. Of more than 450,000 distinct CDR3 sequences listed, roughly 34% were seen once; the top ten hold roughly 6%. This clonotype was observed a handful of times. The antigen remains undetermined. The study's findings and limits: Normalized Chao1 diversity was significantly reduced in patients versus controls.

Sequencing input: blood. This sequence originates from a girl aged 2-17 years with multiple sclerosis.

The CDR3 protein is CASSQEGTLNNEQFF. The CDR3, as DNA: TGCGCCAGCAGCCAAGAAGGGACTCTTAACAATGAGCAGTTCTTC. The chain employs TRBV4-1 and TRBJ2-1; TRBD2 is a possible D gene (6 bases). CDR3 length: 15 residues. From germline, CDR1 is MGHRA and CDR2 YSYEKL. V was trimmed by 0 bases and J by 5 bases, leaving 11 bases between them.